The present T cell receptor (beta chain) was sequenced within a study of T cells in Graves' hyperthyroidism and ophthalmopathy. Study-wide results and limits: The model made its ophthalmopathy prediction, and onset followed a median 6.5 months later. A model built on 13 V-J features separated ophthalmopathy from stable hyperthyroidism. Blood shared most expanded thyroid clonotypes above 0.001.

Amplification targeted TCR beta CDR3 regions from RNA transcripts. In the first-round RT-PCR of the TCR CDR3, the HTBI primer set was used. TCRdb re-called the multiplex PCR reads through MiXCR, storing one row per CDR3 protein. Found here are roughly 300,000 distinct CDR3 sequences, over 11% of them singletons; the top ten hold about 22%. This clonotype has a handful of counts. Its cognate antigen is unknown. This CDR3 spans 14 amino acids. The V segment lost 5 bases and the J segment 9 bases; nucleotides outside the gene matches: 6. Germline assignment: CDR1 LNHDA and CDR2 SQIVND (reference sequence). Exclusion of patients followed from uncontrolled infection, other autoimmune disease, pregnancy or lactation.

V usage is TRBV19 and J usage is TRBJ2-1; TRBD2 aligns across 11 bases. This TCR derives from a woman in her 30s with Graves' hyperthyroidism. Sequenced: blood. CDR3 in amino acids: CASSRGLAEPEQFF. The CDR3 bases are TGTGCCAGTAGTCGGGGACTAGCGGAACCTGAGCAGTTCTTC.